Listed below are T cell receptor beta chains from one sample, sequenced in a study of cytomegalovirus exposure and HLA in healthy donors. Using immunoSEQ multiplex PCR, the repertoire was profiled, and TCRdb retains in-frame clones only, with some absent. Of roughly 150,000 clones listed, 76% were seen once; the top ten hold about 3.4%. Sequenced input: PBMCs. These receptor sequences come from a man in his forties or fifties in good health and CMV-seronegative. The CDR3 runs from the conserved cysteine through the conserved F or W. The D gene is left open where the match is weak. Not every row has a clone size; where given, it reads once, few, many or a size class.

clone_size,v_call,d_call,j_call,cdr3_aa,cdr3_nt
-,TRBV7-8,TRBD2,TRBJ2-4,CASSLAAGGVKNIQYF,TGTGCCAGCAGCTTAGCGGCGGGGGGTGTCAAAAACATTCAGTACTTC
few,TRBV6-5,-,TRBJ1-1,CASSYGGEHTEAFF,TGTGCCAGCAGTTACGGGGGCGAGCACACTGAAGCTTTCTTT
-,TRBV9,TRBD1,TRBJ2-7,CASSSGQVASYEQYF,TGTGCCAGCAGCTCGGGACAGGTTGCCTCCTACGAGCAGTACTTC
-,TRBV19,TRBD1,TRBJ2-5,CASSMEDRHGETQYF,TGTGCCAGTAGTATGGAGGACAGGCACGGAGAGACCCAGTACTTC
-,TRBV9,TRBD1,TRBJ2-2,CASSSVRAGGSVNTGELFF,TGTGCCAGCAGCTCCGTAAGGGCAGGGGGCTCCGTGAACACCGGGGAGCTGTTTTTT
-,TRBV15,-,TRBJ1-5,CATEPSGGNQPQHF,TGTGCCACCGAACCCTCAGGGGGCAATCAGCCCCAGCATTTT
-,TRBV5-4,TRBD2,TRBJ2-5,CASSLVLAGEETQYF,TGTGCCAGCAGCTTGGTTCTGGCGGGGGAAGAGACCCAGTACTTC
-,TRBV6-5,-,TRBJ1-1,CASSYYSTGLGTEAFF,TGTGCCAGCAGTTACTACTCTACAGGGCTTGGAACTGAAGCTTTCTTT
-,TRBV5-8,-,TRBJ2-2,CASSFPVNTGELFF,TGTGCCAGCAGCTTTCCTGTAAACACCGGGGAGCTGTTTTTT
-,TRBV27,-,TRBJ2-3,CASGPGTKTTDTQYF,TGTGCCAGCGGGCCCGGGACAAAGACCACAGATACGCAGTATTTT
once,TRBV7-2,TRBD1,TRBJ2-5,CASSSTGAETQYF,TGTGCCAGCAGCAGTACAGGGGCAGAGACCCAGTACTTC
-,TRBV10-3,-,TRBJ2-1,CAISDPPTQGYEQFF,TGTGCCATCAGTGACCCTCCTACACAGGGCTATGAGCAGTTCTTC
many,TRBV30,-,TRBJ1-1,CAWSPRPEAFF,TGTGCCTGGAGTCCCCGTCCTGAAGCTTTCTTT
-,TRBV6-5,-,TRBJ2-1,CASRGYNEQFF,TGTGCCAGCCGAGGGTACAATGAGCAGTTCTTC
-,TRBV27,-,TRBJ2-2,CASSLQGTGELFF,TGTGCCAGCAGTCTCCAGGGGACCGGGGAGCTGTTTTTT
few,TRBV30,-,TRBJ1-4,CAWSVHPPGSANEKLFF,TGTGCCTGGAGTGTACATCCCCCGGGGTCGGCGAATGAAAAACTGTTTTTT
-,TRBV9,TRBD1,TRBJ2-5,CASSGDRGRETQYF,TGTGCCAGCAGCGGGGACAGGGGGCGGGAGACCCAGTACTTC
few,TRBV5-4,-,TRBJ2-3,CASSVTEGADTQYF,TGTGCCAGCAGCGTTACCGAGGGGGCAGATACGCAGTATTTT
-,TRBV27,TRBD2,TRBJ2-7,CASSLSGLAVYEQYF,TGTGCCAGCAGTCTCTCCGGACTAGCGGTTTACGAGCAGTACTTC
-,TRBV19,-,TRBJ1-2,CASRIDRNYGYTF,TGTGCCAGTAGAATAGACAGAAACTATGGCTACACCTTC
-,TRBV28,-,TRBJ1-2,CASGAYGYTF,TGTGCCAGCGGGGCCTATGGCTACACCTTC
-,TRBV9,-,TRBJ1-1,CASSVGHSLNTEAFF,TGTGCCAGCAGCGTAGGTCACAGCTTGAACACTGAAGCTTTCTTT
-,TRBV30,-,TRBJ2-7,CAWSPRTAYEQYF,TGTGCCTGGAGCCCCCGGACAGCCTACGAGCAGTACTTC
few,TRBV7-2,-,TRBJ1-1,CASSPDKNTEAFF,TGTGCCAGCAGTCCGGACAAGAACACTGAAGCTTTCTTT
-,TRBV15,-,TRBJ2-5,CATRSRGWETQYF,TGTGCCACCAGAAGCAGGGGATGGGAGACCCAGTACTTC
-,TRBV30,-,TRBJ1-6,CAWDQGQTSSYNSPLHF,TGTGCCTGGGACCAGGGGCAGACGAGCTCCTATAATTCACCCCTCCACTTT
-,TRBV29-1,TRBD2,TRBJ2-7,CSGAWVGTSGPYEQYF,TGCAGCGGAGCGTGGGTAGGGACTAGCGGCCCCTACGAGCAGTACTTC
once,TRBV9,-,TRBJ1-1,CASSPQTGNTEAFF,TGTGCCAGCAGCCCCCAGACAGGGAACACTGAAGCTTTCTTT
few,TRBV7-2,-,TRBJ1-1,CASRIQEFTEAFF,TGTGCCAGCAGGATACAGGAATTCACTGAAGCTTTCTTT
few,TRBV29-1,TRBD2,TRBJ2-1,CSVAIAGGPNEQFF,TGCAGCGTTGCTATAGCGGGGGGGCCCAATGAGCAGTTCTTC
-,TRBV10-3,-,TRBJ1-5,CAISEAGNSNQPQHF,TGTGCCATCAGTGAGGCAGGGAATAGCAATCAGCCCCAGCATTTT
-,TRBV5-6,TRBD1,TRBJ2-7,CASSLRDRYEQYF,TGTGCCAGCAGCTTGAGGGACAGGTACGAGCAGTACTTC
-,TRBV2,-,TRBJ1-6,CASSGEAGPNNSPLHF,TGTGCCAGCTCGGGGGAAGCGGGTCCAAATAATTCACCCCTCCACTTT
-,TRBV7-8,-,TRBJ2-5,CASTPMWGGRTETQYF,TGTGCCAGCACCCCGATGTGGGGGGGCCGAACGGAGACCCAGTACTTC
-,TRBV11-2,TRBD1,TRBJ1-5,CASSLGTAPDQPQHF,TGTGCCAGCAGCCTTGGGACAGCACCTGATCAGCCCCAGCATTTT
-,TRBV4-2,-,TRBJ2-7,CASSQDLAWEQYF,TGTGCCAGCAGCCAAGATCTAGCGTGGGAGCAGTACTTC
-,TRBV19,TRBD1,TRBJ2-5,CASRQGGETQYF,TGTGCCAGTCGACAGGGGGGAGAGACCCAGTACTTC
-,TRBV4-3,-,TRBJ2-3,CASSQTRLDTQYF,TGCGCCAGCAGCCAAACTAGGTTGGATACGCAGTATTTT
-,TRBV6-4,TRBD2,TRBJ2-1,CASSPGLAGGREQFF,TGTGCCAGCAGCCCCGGACTAGCGGGAGGGCGGGAGCAGTTCTTC
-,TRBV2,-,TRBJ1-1,CASSAGETEAFF,TGTGCCAGCAGTGCAGGGGAGACTGAAGCTTTCTTT
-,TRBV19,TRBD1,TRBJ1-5,CASSISGGTAQPQHF,TGTGCCAGTAGTATCTCAGGGGGGACGGCTCAGCCCCAGCATTTT
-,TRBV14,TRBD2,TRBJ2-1,CASSQASGANEQFF,TGTGCCAGCAGCCAAGCTAGCGGGGCGAATGAGCAGTTCTTC
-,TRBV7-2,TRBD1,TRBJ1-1,CASSDRGTTEAFF,TGTGCCAGCAGCGACAGGGGGACCACTGAAGCTTTCTTT